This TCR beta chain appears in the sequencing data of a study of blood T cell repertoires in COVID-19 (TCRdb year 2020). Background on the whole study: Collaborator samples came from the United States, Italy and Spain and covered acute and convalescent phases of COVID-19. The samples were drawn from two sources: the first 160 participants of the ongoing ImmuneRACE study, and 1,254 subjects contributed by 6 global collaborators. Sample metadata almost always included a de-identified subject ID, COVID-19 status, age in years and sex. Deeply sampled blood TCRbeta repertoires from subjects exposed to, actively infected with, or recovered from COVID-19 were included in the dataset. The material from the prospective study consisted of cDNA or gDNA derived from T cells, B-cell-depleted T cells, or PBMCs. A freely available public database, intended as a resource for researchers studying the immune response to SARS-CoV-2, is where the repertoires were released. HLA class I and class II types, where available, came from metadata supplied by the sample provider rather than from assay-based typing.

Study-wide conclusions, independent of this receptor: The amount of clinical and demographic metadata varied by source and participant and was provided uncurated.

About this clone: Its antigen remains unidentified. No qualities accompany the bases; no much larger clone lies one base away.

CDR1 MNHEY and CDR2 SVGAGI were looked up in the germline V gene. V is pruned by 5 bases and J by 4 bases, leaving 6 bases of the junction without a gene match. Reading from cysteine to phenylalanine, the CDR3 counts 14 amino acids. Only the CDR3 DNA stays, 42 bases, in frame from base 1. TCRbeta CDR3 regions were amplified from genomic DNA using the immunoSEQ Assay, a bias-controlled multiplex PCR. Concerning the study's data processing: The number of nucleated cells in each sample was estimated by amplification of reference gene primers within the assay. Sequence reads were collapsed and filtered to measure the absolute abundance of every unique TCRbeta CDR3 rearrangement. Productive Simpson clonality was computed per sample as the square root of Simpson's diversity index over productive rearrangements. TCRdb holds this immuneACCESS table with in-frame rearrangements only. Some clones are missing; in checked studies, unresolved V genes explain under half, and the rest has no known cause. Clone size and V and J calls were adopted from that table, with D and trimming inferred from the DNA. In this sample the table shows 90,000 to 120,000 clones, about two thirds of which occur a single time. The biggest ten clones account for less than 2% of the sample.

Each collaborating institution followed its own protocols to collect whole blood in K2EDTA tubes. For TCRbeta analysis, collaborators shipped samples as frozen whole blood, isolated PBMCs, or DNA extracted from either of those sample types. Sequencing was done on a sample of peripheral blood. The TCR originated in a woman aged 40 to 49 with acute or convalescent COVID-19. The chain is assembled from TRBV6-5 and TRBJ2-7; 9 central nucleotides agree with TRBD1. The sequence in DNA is TGTGCCAGCAGTCCGGGACAGGGTTGGTACGAGCAGTACTTC. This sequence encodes CASSPGQGWYEQYF.